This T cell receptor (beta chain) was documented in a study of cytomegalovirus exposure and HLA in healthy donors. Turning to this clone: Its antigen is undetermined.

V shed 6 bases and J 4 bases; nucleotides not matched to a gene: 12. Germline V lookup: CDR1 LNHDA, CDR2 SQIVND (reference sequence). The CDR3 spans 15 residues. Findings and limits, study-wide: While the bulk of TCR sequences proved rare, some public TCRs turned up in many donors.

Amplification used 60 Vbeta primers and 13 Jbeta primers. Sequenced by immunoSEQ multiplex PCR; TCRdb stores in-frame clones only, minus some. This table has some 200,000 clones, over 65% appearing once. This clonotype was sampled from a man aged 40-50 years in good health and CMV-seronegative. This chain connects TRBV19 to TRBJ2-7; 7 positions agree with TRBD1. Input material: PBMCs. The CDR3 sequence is CASSPRTGSGYEQYF. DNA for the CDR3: TGTGCCAGTAGCCCTCGGACAGGCTCCGGGTACGAGCAGTACTTC.